These 21 T cell receptor beta chains share one sample of origin, sequenced in a study of blood T cell repertoires in COVID-19. Here immunoSEQ multiplex PCR was the method, and the copy in TCRdb shows in-frame clones only, minus some. The sample contains some 120,000 clones, 88% of which appear only once. Sequencing used peripheral blood. These receptors all stem from a human donor in a cohort sampled during active COVID-19.

Comments on this clone: Other DNA variants within this sample encode the same CDR3. The chain joins TRBV3-1 (or the pseudogene TRBV3-2) to TRBJ2-7; 10 nucleotides agree with TRBD2. CDR1 and CDR2 (germline): LGHDT, YNNKEL (reference sequence). With 1 base clipped from V and 0 bases from J, the junction kept 6 bases outside the gene matches. The CDR3 totals 17 residues. The CDR3 sequence is CASSQVLAGVSSYEQYF. CDR3 bases: TGTGCCAGCAGCCAAGTTCTAGCGGGAGTGAGCTCCTACGAGCAGTACTTC.

Written as DNA, the CDR3 is TGTGCCAGCACTCCGGTAGCGGGGACCGGGGAGCTGTTTTTT. This encodes CASTPVAGTGELFF. The rearrangement uses TRBV9 and TRBJ2-2, with 8 positions matching TRBD2. V lost 6 bases, J lost 5 bases, and 6 bases stayed unmatched. The germline CDR1 and CDR2 sequences are SGDLS and YYNGEE. The CDR3 contains 14 residues.

The chain joins TRBV5-4 to TRBJ1-1; 7 bases map to TRBD1. In germline, CDR1 is SGHNT, CDR2 YYREEE (reference sequence). V trimming: 0 bases; J trimming: 6 bases; junction bases outside the gene matches: 8. The CDR3 length is 15 residues. The CDR3 sequence is CASSLDSTGSAEAFF. CDR3 bases: TGTGCCAGCAGCTTGGACTCGACAGGGAGCGCTGAAGCTTTCTTT.

This chain links TRBV6-5 with TRBJ1-2; 8 bases agree with TRBD1. Germline trimming cut 6 bases from V and 4 bases from J; bases unmatched to any gene: 10. CDR3 length equals 15 residues. Germline CDR1 MNHEY, CDR2 SVGAGI. The CDR3 DNA follows: TGTGCCAGCAGAGCAGGGGGCTCTTTAACCTATGGCTACACCTTC. Its protein product is CASRAGGSLTYGYTF.

The chain carries TRBV5-1 and TRBJ2-7, with 9 bases matching TRBD2. With V trimmed by 0 bases and J by 5 bases, 9 bases remained unmatched. CDR3 length: 16 residues. The V gene's germline CDR1 is SGHRS and CDR2 YFSETQ. The CDR3 bases are TGCGCCAGCAGCTTGGGGATGTTAGCGGGAGAGAACGAGCAGTACTTC. Protein: CASSLGMLAGENEQYF.

Comment on this clone: One junction end disagrees with the germline gene, perhaps due to a read error. This rearrangement joins TRBV7-7 to TRBJ2-3, with 11 bases fitting TRBD2. The CDR3 is 17 residues long. Germline V gives CDR1 SSHAT, CDR2 FNYEAQ (reference sequence). The CDR3 DNA is TGTGCTAGCAGCTTGTCCGGGACTAGCGGACCCACAGATACGCAGTATTTT. This sequence encodes CASSLSGTSGPTDTQYF.

The V gene is TRBV10-3, the J gene TRBJ2-3; 7 bases agree with TRBD1. In germline, CDR1 is ENHRY, CDR2 SYGVKD. The length of the CDR3 is 16 residues. The J segment lost 1 base and the V segment lost 2 bases, leaving 6 bases of the junction unmatched. CDR3 in DNA: TGTGCCATCAGTGAGACCAGGGGGTTTGGCACAGATACGCAGTATTTT. Its translation: CAISETRGFGTDTQYF.

The chain is built from TRBV5-1 and TRBJ2-2; TRBD1 is a possible D gene (6 bases). The V and J ends lost 4 bases and 6 bases respectively, with 19 bases between them. This CDR3 has 16 amino acids. CDR1 is SGHRS, CDR2 YFSETQ, per germline. The CDR3 loop reads CASSVNTGLSAGELFF. As DNA, the CDR3 is TGCGCCAGCAGCGTTAATACAGGGTTGTCCGCCGGGGAGCTGTTTTTT.

The J gene is TRBJ2-3, the V gene TRBV5-1; 9 bases map to TRBD1. V shed 4 bases and J 4 bases; nucleotides not matched to a gene: 7. The CDR3 sequence is 15 residues long. Per the germline V gene, CDR1 is SGHRS and CDR2 is YFSETQ. CDR3 sequence reads: CASSGTGRKADTQYF. DNA for the CDR3: TGCGCCAGCAGCGGGACAGGGAGGAAGGCAGATACGCAGTATTTT.

This chain connects TRBV7-9 to TRBJ2-7; 7 bases agree with TRBD1. The CDR3 totals 15 residues. In germline, CDR1 is SEHNR, CDR2 FQNEAQ (reference sequence). V was clipped by 4 bases and J by 5 bases; unmatched bases: 11. CDR3 sequence reads: CASSSPGQLLHEQYF. The DNA of the CDR3 is TGTGCCAGCAGCTCCCCGGGACAGCTCCTACACGAGCAGTACTTC.

V gene TRBV5-6 combines with J gene TRBJ1-2, with TRBD1 matching 7 bases. With V trimmed by 5 bases and J by 3 bases, 13 bases remained unmatched. In germline, CDR1 is SGHDT, CDR2 YYEEEE. CDR3 size: 16 residues. In nucleotides, the CDR3 is TGTGCCAGCAGTAGACAGGGATTAATAGAGGACTATGGCTACACCTTC. It translates to CASSRQGLIEDYGYTF.

Only one count was recorded for this clone. The chain is built from TRBV12-5 and TRBJ2-7, with 14 positions matching TRBD2. The germline V gene has CDR1 LGHNT and CDR2 FRNRAP. V lost 3 bases to trimming and J lost 5 bases; unmatched junction nucleotides: 15. The CDR3 has 19 amino acids. The CDR3 protein is CASGLGTSGSPGRIHEQYF. The CDR3 nucleotides are TGTGCTAGTGGTTTAGGGACTAGCGGGAGCCCCGGCCGTATCCACGAGCAGTACTTC.

This chain connects TRBV12-3 or TRBV12-4 to TRBJ1-2; no firm D call. Trimming stripped 3 bases from V and 2 bases from J, with 7 bases between. The CDR3 runs to 13 residues. The chain's CDR3 is CASSLRVNYGYTF. CDR3 in DNA: TGTGCCAGCAGTTTGAGAGTAAACTATGGCTACACCTTC.

J is TRBJ2-7 and V is TRBV12-2; no check of the table's D call, TRBD2, against the DNA was made. TRBV12-2 is recorded as a pseudogene. The CDR3 totals 13 residues. Here the CDR3 reads CASLRLVSYEQYF. DNA for the CDR3: TGTGCAAGTCTAAGACTAGTCTCCTACGAGCAGTACTTC.

The chain joins TRBV28 to TRBJ1-1, with unresolved D. The V gene's germline CDR1 is MDHEN and CDR2 SYDVKM. Trimming cost V 2 bases and J 2 bases, with 9 bases left between them. The CDR3 covers 14 residues. The CDR3 coding sequence is TGTGCCAGCAGTTTAATACAGCTCAACACTGAAGCTTTCTTT. This gives the protein CASSLIQLNTEAFF. The entire variable domain, with the rest obtained from reference TRBV28 and TRBJ1-1, is as follows: DVKVTQSSRYLVKRTGEKVFLECVQDMDHENMFWYRQDPGLGLRLIYFSYDVKMKEKGDIPEGYSVSREKKERFSLILESASTNQTSMYLCASSLIQLNTEAFFGQGTRLTVV.

This rearrangement joins TRBV18 to TRBJ2-7; the match to TRBD1 covers 7 bases. The CDR3 loop spans 13 amino acids. V lost 2 bases, J lost 3 bases, and 1 base stayed unmatched. Germline CDR1 and CDR2: KGHSH and LQKENI. Here the CDR3 DNA reads TGTGCCAGCTCACCAAGGACAGGCTACGAGCAGTACTTC. It yields the protein CASSPRTGYEQYF. Full variable domain (remainder filled in from reference TRBV18 and TRBJ2-7): NAGVMQNPRHLVRRRGQEARLRCSPMKGHSHVYWYRQLPEEGLKFMVYLQKENIIDESGMPKERFSAEFPKEGPSILRIQQVVRGDSAAYFCASSPRTGYEQYFGPGTRLTVT.

The chain combines TRBV7-2 with TRBJ1-2; maybe TRBD1 (6 bases). CDR1 is SGHTA, CDR2 FQGNSA, per germline. CDR3 length: 17 residues. V dropped 2 bases and J dropped 0 bases, with 16 bases sitting between them. The CDR3 DNA follows: TGTGCCAGCAGCTTACTTGGGCCAGGGGCAACTAACTATGGCTACACCTTC. Protein product: CASSLLGPGATNYGYTF.

J is TRBJ1-2 and V is TRBV5-1; no definite D call. The V gene lost 2 bases and the J gene lost 0 bases, with 11 bases spanning the gap. CDR1 SGHRS and CDR2 YFSETQ come from the germline V gene. The CDR3 covers 15 residues. In nucleotides, the CDR3 is TGCGCCAGCAGCTTAGCGGGCAGTACTAACTATGGCTACACCTTC. Translated: CASSLAGSTNYGYTF.

J is TRBJ2-7 and V is TRBV14; TRBD1 aligns across 10 bases. The CDR3 length is 14 residues. CDR1 and CDR2 from the germline V gene are SGHDN and FVKESK. V lost 9 bases to trimming and J lost 7 bases; unmatched junction nucleotides: 12. The CDR3 protein is CARDDRQGAKEQYF. CDR3 DNA: TGTGCCAGGGATGATAGACAGGGGGCGAAGGAGCAGTACTTC. Looking up the rest from reference TRBV14 and TRBJ2-7 gives the full variable domain: EAGVTQFPSHSVIEKGQTVTLRCDPISGHDNLYWYRRVMGKEIKFLLHFVKESKQDESGMPNNRFLAERTGGTYSTLKVQPAELEDSGVYFCARDDRQGAKEQYFGPGTRLTVT.

The J gene is TRBJ2-1, the V gene TRBV13, with D perhaps TRBD2 (7 bases). Looked up from germline, CDR1 is PRHDT and CDR2 is FYEKMQ (reference sequence). The CDR3 is 16 amino acids. The V end was cut by 3 bases, the J end by 5 bases, with 17 bases between. CDR3 nucleotides: TGTGCCAGCAGCTTCCTGGGGGGGCTTTCTGACAATGAGCAGTTCTTC. Encoded protein: CASSFLGGLSDNEQFF.

The chain combines TRBV29-1 with TRBJ2-1, with TRBD1 matching over 7 bases. V trimming: 3 bases; J trimming: 7 bases; junction bases outside the gene matches: 6. The CDR3 extends over 13 amino acids. Germline V gene lookup returns CDR1 SQVTM and CDR2 ANQGSEA. In DNA, the CDR3 is TGCAGCGTTGAGACAGGGACGGAGAATGAGCAGTTCTTC. This sequence encodes CSVETGTENEQFF.